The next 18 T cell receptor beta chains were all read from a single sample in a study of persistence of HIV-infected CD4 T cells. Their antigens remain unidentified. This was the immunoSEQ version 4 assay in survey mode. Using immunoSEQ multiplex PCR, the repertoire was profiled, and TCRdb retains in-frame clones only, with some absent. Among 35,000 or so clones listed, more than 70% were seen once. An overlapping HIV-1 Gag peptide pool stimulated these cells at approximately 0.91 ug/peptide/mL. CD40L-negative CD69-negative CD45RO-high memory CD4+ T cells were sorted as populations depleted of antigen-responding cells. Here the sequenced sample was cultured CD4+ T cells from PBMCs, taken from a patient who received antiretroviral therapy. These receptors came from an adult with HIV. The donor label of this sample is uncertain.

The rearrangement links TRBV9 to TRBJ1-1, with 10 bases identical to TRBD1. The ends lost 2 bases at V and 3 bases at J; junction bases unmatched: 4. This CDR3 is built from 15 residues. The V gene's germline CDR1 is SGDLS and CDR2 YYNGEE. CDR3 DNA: TGTGCCAGCAGCGTCAGACAGGGGGCGCACACTGAAGCTTTCTTT. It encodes CASSVRQGAHTEAFF.

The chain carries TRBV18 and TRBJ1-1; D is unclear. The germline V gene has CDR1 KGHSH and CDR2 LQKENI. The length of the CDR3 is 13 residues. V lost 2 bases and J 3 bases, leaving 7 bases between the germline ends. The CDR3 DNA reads TGTGCCAGCTCACCAAACCGAGACACTGAAGCTTTCTTT. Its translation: CASSPNRDTEAFF.

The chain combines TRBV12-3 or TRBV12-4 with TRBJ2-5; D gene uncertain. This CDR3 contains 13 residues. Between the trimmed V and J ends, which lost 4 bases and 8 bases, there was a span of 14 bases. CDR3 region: CASSSTVLDTQYF. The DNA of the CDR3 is TGTGCCAGCAGTTCAACAGTTCTGGACACCCAGTACTTC.

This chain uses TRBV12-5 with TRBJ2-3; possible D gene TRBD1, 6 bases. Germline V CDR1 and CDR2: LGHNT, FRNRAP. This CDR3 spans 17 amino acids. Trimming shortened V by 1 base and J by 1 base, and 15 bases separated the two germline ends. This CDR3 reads CASGLGSGVGGTDTQYF. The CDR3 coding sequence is TGTGCTAGTGGTTTGGGATCAGGGGTCGGCGGCACAGATACGCAGTATTTT.

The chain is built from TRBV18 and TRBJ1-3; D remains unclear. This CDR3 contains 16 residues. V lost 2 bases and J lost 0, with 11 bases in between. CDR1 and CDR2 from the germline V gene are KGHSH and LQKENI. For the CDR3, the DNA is TGTGCCAGCTCACCAACGGCGGACCTCTCTGGAAACACCATATATTTT. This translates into CASSPTADLSGNTIYF.

The CDR3 loop is CASSFKGYLTEAFF. CDR3 nucleotides: TGTGCCAGCAGCTTCAAGGGTTATTTGACTGAAGCTTTCTTT. This chain uses TRBV5-4 with TRBJ1-1, with D unresolved. Germline CDR1 reads SGHNT; CDR2 reads YYREEE (reference sequence). The ends were cut back, 2 bases at V and 5 bases at J, with 13 bases in the middle. There are 14 residues in the CDR3. Complete variable domain (other parts from reference TRBV5-4 and TRBJ1-1): ETGVTQSPTHLIKTRGQQVTLRCSSQSGHNTVSWYQQALGQGPQFIFQYYREEENGRGNFPPRFSGLQFPNYSSELNVNALELDDSALYLCASSFKGYLTEAFFGQGTRLTVV.

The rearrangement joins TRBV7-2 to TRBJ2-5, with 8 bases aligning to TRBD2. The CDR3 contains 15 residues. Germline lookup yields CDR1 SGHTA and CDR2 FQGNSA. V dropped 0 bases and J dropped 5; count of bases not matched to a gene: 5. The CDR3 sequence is CASSLATGGQETQYF. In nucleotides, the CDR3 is TGTGCCAGCAGCTTAGCTACGGGGGGGCAGGAGACCCAGTACTTC.

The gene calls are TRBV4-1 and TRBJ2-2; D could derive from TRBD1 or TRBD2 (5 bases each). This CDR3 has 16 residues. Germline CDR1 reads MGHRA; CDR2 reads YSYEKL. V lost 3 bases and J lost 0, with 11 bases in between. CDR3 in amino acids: CASSHLGTTNTGELFF. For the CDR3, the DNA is TGCGCCAGCAGCCACCTCGGGACCACGAACACCGGGGAGCTGTTTTTT.

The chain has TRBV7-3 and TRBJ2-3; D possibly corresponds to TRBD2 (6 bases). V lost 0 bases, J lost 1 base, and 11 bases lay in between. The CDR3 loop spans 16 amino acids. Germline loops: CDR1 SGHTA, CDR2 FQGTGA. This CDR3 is CASSLTAGWGTDTQYF. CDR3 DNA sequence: TGTGCCAGCAGCTTAACTGCGGGGTGGGGCACAGATACGCAGTATTTT.

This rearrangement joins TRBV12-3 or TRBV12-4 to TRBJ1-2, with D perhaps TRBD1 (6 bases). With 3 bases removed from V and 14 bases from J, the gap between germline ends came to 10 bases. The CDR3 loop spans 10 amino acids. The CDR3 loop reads CASSFGGTTF. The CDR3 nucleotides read TGTGCCAGCAGTTTTGGGGGGACAACCTTC.

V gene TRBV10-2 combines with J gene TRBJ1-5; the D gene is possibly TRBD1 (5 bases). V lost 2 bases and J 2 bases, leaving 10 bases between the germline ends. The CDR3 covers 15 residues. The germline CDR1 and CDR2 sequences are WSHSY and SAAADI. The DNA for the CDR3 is TGCGCCAGCAGTGAGGGGAGGGGTGGCAATCAGCCCCAGCATTTT. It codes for CASSEGRGGNQPQHF.

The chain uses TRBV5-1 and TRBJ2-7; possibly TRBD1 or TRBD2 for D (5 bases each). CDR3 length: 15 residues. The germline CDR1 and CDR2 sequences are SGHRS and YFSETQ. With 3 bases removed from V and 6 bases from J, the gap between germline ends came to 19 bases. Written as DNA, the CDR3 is TGCGCCAGCAGCTGGGACCAGCCAGGGAATGGCGAGCAGTACTTC. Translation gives CASSWDQPGNGEQYF.

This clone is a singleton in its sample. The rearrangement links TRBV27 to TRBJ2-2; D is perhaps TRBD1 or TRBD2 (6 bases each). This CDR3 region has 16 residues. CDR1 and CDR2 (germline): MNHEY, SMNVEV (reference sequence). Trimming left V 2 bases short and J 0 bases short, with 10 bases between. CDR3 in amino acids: CASSLRGTPNTGELFF. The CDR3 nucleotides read TGTGCCAGCAGTTTACGCGGGACACCGAACACCGGGGAGCTGTTTTTT.

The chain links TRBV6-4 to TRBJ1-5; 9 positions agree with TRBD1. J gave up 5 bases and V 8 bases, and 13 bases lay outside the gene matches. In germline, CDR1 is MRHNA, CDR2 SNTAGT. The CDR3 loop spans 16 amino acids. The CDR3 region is CASLGTGRSSDQPQHF. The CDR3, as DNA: TGTGCCAGCCTGGGGACAGGGCGGTCGTCTGATCAGCCCCAGCATTTT.

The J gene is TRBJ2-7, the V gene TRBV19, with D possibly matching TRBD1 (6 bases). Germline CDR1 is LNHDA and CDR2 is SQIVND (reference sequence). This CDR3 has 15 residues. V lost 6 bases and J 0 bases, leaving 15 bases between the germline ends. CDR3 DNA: TGTGCCAGTAGCAAGACCCGGGACACCTCCTACGAGCAGTACTTC. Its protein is CASSKTRDTSYEQYF.

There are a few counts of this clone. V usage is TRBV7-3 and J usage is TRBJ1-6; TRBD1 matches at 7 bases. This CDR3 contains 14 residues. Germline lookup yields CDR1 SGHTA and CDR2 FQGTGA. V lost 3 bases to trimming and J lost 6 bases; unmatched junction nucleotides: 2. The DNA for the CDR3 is TGTGCCAGCAGCTTGGGACAGCTTAATTCACCCCTCCACTTT. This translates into CASSLGQLNSPLHF.

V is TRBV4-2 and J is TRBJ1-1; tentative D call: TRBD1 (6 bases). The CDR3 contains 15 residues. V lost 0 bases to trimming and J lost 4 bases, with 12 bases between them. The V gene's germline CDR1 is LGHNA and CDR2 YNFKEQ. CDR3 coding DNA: TGTGCCAGCAGCCAAGATGGGGGGCAGGTCACTGAAGCTTTCTTT. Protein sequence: CASSQDGGQVTEAFF.

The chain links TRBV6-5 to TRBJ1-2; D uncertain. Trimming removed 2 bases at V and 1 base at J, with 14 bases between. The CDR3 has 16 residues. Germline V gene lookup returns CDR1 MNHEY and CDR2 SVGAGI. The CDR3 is CASSYGGRRDNYGYTF. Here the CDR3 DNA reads TGTGCCAGCAGTTACGGAGGCAGGCGAGATAACTATGGCTACACCTTC.